The present T cell receptor beta chain was sequenced within a study of OX40 agonist ivuxolimab in advanced cancers. TCRdb's copy holds only in-frame clones and misses some; the assay was immunoSEQ multiplex PCR. The sample lists about 41,000 clones; around 87% were seen once. There are 16 residues in the CDR3. Trimming left V 3 bases short and J 2 bases short, with 16 bases between. Looked up from germline, CDR1 is SGHDN and CDR2 is FVKESK. Material: CD4+ or CD8+ T cells sorted from blood, obtained in a trial of the OX40 agonist ivuxolimab. This sequence was found in an adult with an advanced solid tumor such as melanoma, head and neck, liver or kidney cancer. The V and J genes are TRBV14 and TRBJ2-5, with D possibly matching TRBD2 (6 bases). CDR3 DNA: TGTGCCAGCAGCCACATTAGAACTAGCCGTCAAGAGACCCAGTACTTC. It translates to CASSHIRTSRQETQYF.